Described below is a single T cell receptor (beta chain) sequence and its context. There is no known antigen for this receptor. Base qualities are not at hand, and no much larger clone is one base apart. The immunoSEQ Assay, which relies on bias-controlled multiplex PCR amplification of genomic DNA, was used to profile TCRbeta CDR3 regions. Processing in the source paper ran as follows. To quantify the absolute abundance of each unique TCRbeta CDR3 region, the sequences were collapsed and filtered. Differential abundance was assessed using a binomial (Fisher-equivalent) model and a beta-binomial model in which time-dependent variance fitted from healthy donors was added. Clones with fewer than 5 combined templates were removed, and differential abundance was called for clones with a Benjamini-Hochberg FDR below 0.01. The form v = (b*log(k)+a)^2 was used to model beta-binomial variance as a function of total template count across the two samples. TCRdb stores this immuneACCESS table with in-frame sequences only. Part of the clones is absent; in the studies checked, under half of the shortfall reflects unresolved V genes, and no reason is known for the rest. V, J and clone size reflect that table, while D and trimming were determined from the DNA. This sample has 100,000 or so clones in its table, and approximately 88% of those were observed once. The ten largest make up about 5.9% of the sample.

During the collection period, no infections or other immune events were recorded for the healthy donors. To calibrate time-dependent variance in a beta-binomial model of T-cell clone differential abundance, blood repertoires from healthy donors were used as a training cohort. There were about 10 healthy donors in the training cohort, of whom 3 were female and 7 were male. The donors were between roughly 29 and 64 years old, with an average age of 43 years. Whole blood was collected from each healthy donor at three time points spaced approximately 2 weeks apart and obtained from a commercial supplier. For immunosequencing, genomic DNA was extracted from unsorted whole blood. The data belong to a study of identifying expanded T cells in peripheral blood (dated by TCRdb to between 2018 and 2021). In the study overall: Technical replicates were generated by sequencing separate aliquots of the same genomic DNA pool, with four replicates compared pairwise.

Reading from cysteine to phenylalanine, the CDR3 counts 14 amino acids. Only CDR3 DNA remains: 42 bases, in frame from the first base. V trim: 5 bases; J trim: 5 bases; unmatched bases: 6. Based on the germline V gene (reference sequence), the CDR1 and CDR2 sequences are LNHNV and YYDKDF. Study-wide conclusions, independent of this receptor: About 1.1 differentially abundant clones were flagged by the binomial model between technical replicates, whereas about 15 and 19 were flagged over two weeks and four weeks, respectively. In all healthy donors, the variance in clone template counts between samples taken two weeks apart rose significantly as total template count increased. Across all healthy-donor time intervals, the beta-binomial model significantly cut both the number of clones called differentially abundant and the false-positive rate. It was expected by the authors that biological variance in healthy repertoires might increase further over much longer intervals, such as months to years.

Sequenced sample: blood. This sequence originates from a person aged 18-70 years in good health. Rearrangement joined TRBV15 to TRBJ2-7, and TRBD2 matches 10 of the central bases. The bases are TGTGCCACCAGCCGTAGCGGGAGGCCCAACGAGCAGTACTTC. It is translated as CATSRSGRPNEQYF.